Listed below are T cell receptor beta chains from one sample, sequenced in a study of shared clonotypes between healthy human individuals. Sequencing was performed with immunoSEQ multiplex PCR; in TCRdb, only in-frame clones are kept and a portion is missing. The sample includes approximately 1.1 million clones, 75% to 80% seen only once; the top ten take 0.5% to 0.6%. Sequencing was carried out using memory CD4+ T cells from PBMCs. The receptors stem from a man between 18 and 35 years old in good health. Some clones in this sample may be carry-over from other donors' samples. The CDR3 runs from the conserved cysteine through the conserved F or W. The D gene is left open where the match is weak. Size is stated for part of the rows, as once, few or many counts, or as a class when the clone is expanded.

>TRBV7-9|-|TRBJ2-5|-
TGTGCCAGCAGCTTAGACAGGGAAGGATCAGAGACCCAGTACTTC
CASSLDREGSETQYF
>TRBV5-6|TRBD2|TRBJ2-7|-
TGTGCCAGCAGCTCCTGGACTAGCGGAGAGATCTACGGCAACGAGCAGTACTTC
CASSSWTSGEIYGNEQYF
>TRBV30|TRBD2|TRBJ2-1|few
TGTGCCTGGAGTGTACTGGCGGGAGGGCCCTACAATGAGCAGTTCTTC
CAWSVLAGGPYNEQFF
>TRBV5-1|TRBD1|TRBJ1-5|-
TGCGCCAGCAGCAGAGAGGGACAGAGGAATCAGCCCCAGCATTTT
CASSREGQRNQPQHF
>TRBV7-9|TRBD2|TRBJ2-1|-
TGTGCCAGCAGCTTAGGGACTAGCGGGAGAAGGCGGTCCAATGAGCAGTTCTTC
CASSLGTSGRRRSNEQFF
>TRBV11-2|TRBD2|TRBJ2-7|-
TGTGCCAGCAGCTTAGATGTCGGTAGCGGGAGACGCGAGCAGTACTTC
CASSLDVGSGRREQYF
>TRBV5-1|TRBD2|TRBJ2-1|-
TGCGCCAGCAGCGAGCGGGGGGTCGCCTACAATGAGCAGTTCTTC
CASSERGVAYNEQFF
>TRBV7-9|TRBD1|TRBJ1-1|few
TGTGCCAGCAGCCTCGACAGGGGCAACACTGAAGCTTTCTTT
CASSLDRGNTEAFF
>TRBV7-9|TRBD2|TRBJ2-3|-
TGTGCCAGCACCGGGGGTGGCGGGAGTACAGATACGCAGTATTTT
CASTGGGGSTDTQYF
>TRBV5-1|TRBD1|TRBJ2-7|-
TGCGCCAGCAGCTTGGACCCGACAGGGTCCTACGAGCAGTACTTC
CASSLDPTGSYEQYF
>TRBV5-8|-|TRBJ2-7|-
TGTGCCAGCAGCTTGGGGTCAGACACCTACGAGCAGTACTTC
CASSLGSDTYEQYF
>TRBV5-1|TRBD1|TRBJ2-5|-
TGCGCCAGCAGCTGGGCATTTACCGGACAGGGCCAAGAGACCCAGTACTTC
CASSWAFTGQGQETQYF
>TRBV2|-|TRBJ1-1|-
TGTGCCAGCAGTGACCGGGGGCGAGGTGAGGGTTTCGCTTTCTTT
CASSDRGRGEGFAFF
>TRBV28|-|TRBJ1-2|once
TGTGCCAGCAGTTCTCTCGGACGGTTCTATGGCTACACCTTC
CASSSLGRFYGYTF
>TRBV5-1|-|TRBJ1-2|few
TGCGCCAGCAGCTTGGGGGTCATAGTGGACCAGGGCTATGGCTACACCTTC
CASSLGVIVDQGYGYTF